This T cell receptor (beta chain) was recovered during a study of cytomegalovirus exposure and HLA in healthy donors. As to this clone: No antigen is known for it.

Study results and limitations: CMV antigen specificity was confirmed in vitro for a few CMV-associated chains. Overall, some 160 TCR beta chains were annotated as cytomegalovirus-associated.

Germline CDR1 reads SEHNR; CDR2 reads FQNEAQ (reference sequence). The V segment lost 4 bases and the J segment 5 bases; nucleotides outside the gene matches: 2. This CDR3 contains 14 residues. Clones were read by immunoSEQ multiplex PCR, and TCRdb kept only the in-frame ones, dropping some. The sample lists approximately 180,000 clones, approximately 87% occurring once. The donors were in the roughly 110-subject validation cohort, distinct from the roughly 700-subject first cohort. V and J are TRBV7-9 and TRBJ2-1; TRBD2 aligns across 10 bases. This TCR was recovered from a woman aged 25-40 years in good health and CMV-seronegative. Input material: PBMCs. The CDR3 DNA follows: TGTGCCAGCAGCTCAAGCGGGGGGGACAATGAGCAGTTCTTC. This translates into CASSSSGGDNEQFF.